This TCR beta chain was identified in a study of blood T cell repertoires in COVID-19. The germline V and J ends were trimmed by 6 bases and 0 bases, with 9 bases remaining between them. This CDR3 contains 13 residues. Germline CDR1 is SQVTM and CDR2 is ANQGSEA. In the authors' methods: Using reference gene primer amplification, nucleated cell counts were estimated. Generated by immunoSEQ multiplex PCR, the TCRdb table keeps only in-frame clones and is missing some. That table is the source of V, J and clone size, and D and trimming were worked out from the DNA. The repertoire holds 210,000 or so clones, around nine tenths seen once, with 6.2% in the top ten.

This chain connects TRBV29-1 to TRBJ2-4; D gene ambiguous. The clonotype was recovered from a middle-aged woman who had recovered from COVID-19. Sequencing was carried out using peripheral blood. The CDR3 DNA reads as TGCAGCGTCCTGGAGAAAGCCAAAAACATTCAGTACTTC. Translating gives CSVLEKAKNIQYF.